This is a list of T cell receptor beta chains from one sample in a study of T cell changes during pregnancy in multiple sclerosis. Repertoires were generated with immunoSEQ multiplex PCR, while TCRdb's copy carries only in-frame clones and drops some. The profile shows some 38,000 clones, approximately 90% of them singletons. The sample in question was CD8+ T cells from peripheral blood mononuclear cells, obtained in the third trimester of pregnancy. These TCRs come from a female donor with multiple sclerosis, enrolled in a pregnancy study. CDR3s include the opening cysteine and the closing phenylalanine or tryptophan. Each record gives: V gene, clone size, D gene, J gene, CDR3 protein, CDR3 DNA. D genes are given only for firm matches. Only part of the rows carry a size: once, few, many, or a class if the clone is expanded.

>TRBV13|-|TRBD2|TRBJ2-3
CASSPRGSGGVGTDTQYF
TGTGCCAGCAGCCCTCGGGGTAGCGGGGGTGTCGGCACAGATACGCAGTATTTT
>TRBV27|-|-|TRBJ2-7
CASSLGGLFAEQYF
TGTGCCAGCAGTTTAGGCGGGTTATTCGCCGAGCAGTACTTC
>TRBV5-6|-|-|TRBJ2-1
CASSADRPPNSYNEQFF
TGTGCCAGCAGTGCCGACAGGCCGCCTAACTCCTACAATGAGCAGTTCTTC
>TRBV19|-|-|TRBJ1-4
CASSFDGEDEKLFF
TGTGCCAGTAGTTTTGACGGTGAGGATGAAAAACTGTTTTTT
>TRBV7-8|-|TRBD1|TRBJ1-1
CASSLGQGGNTEAFF
TGTGCCAGCAGCTTGGGACAGGGAGGGAACACTGAAGCTTTCTTT
>TRBV27|-|-|TRBJ1-1
CASSLEGMNTEAFF
TGTGCCAGCAGTTTAGAGGGAATGAACACTGAAGCTTTCTTT
>TRBV7-9|-|TRBD1|TRBJ2-1
CASTPPRDRVAYNEQFF
TGTGCCAGCACCCCCCCCCGGGACAGGGTAGCGTACAATGAGCAGTTCTTC
>TRBV15|-|TRBD1|TRBJ2-1
CATSTGTGVTYNEQFF
TGTGCCACCAGCACGGGGACAGGGGTAACCTACAATGAGCAGTTCTTC
>TRBV6-5|-|-|TRBJ1-6
CASSYGGGWGSPLHF
TGTGCCAGCAGTTACGGGGGAGGATGGGGTTCACCCCTCCACTTT
>TRBV13|-|TRBD1|TRBJ2-3
CASSHGQGEADTQYF
TGTGCCAGCAGCCACGGACAGGGAGAGGCAGATACGCAGTATTTT
>TRBV6-5|-|-|TRBJ2-7
CASSYLSEQYF
TGTGCCAGCAGTTATTTATCCGAGCAGTACTTC
>TRBV9|once|-|TRBJ2-3
CASSANAKTSTDTQYF
TGTGCCAGCAGCGCAAACGCAAAGACTAGCACAGATACGCAGTATTTT
>TRBV27|-|-|TRBJ2-1
CASSLSAGNEQFF
TGTGCCAGCAGTTTATCCGCAGGGAATGAGCAGTTCTTC
>TRBV9|-|TRBD1|TRBJ2-7
CASSVARDRVLSEQYF
TGTGCCAGCAGCGTCGCCCGGGACAGGGTTCTTTCCGAGCAGTACTTC
>TRBV2|-|-|TRBJ1-1
CASSEEPPTSWAPNTEAFF
TGTGCCAGCAGTGAAGAACCCCCGACCTCGTGGGCCCCGAACACTGAAGCTTTCTTT
>TRBV30|-|-|TRBJ1-2
CAWSVGGAEGYTF
TGTGCCTGGAGTGTAGGGGGGGCGGAAGGCTACACCTTC
>TRBV7-6|-|TRBD1|TRBJ2-3
CASSLGQGARQYF
TGTGCCAGCAGCTTAGGACAGGGGGCACGGCAGTATTTT
>TRBV13|-|TRBD1|TRBJ2-3
CASSSRGQGGTDTQYF
TGTGCCAGCAGCTCACGTGGGCAGGGGGGCACAGATACGCAGTATTTT
>TRBV11-2|-|TRBD2|TRBJ2-4
CASSPKRGIQYF
TGTGCCAGCAGCCCAAAGCGGGGGATCCAGTACTTC
>TRBV4-1|once|-|TRBJ1-2
CASSQDPGGVNYGYTF
TGCGCCAGCAGCCAAGACCCAGGAGGGGTTAACTATGGCTACACCTTC
>TRBV27|-|TRBD1|TRBJ2-1
CASGLTGTGVDEQFF
TGTGCCAGCGGGTTGACCGGGACAGGGGTCGATGAGCAGTTCTTC
>TRBV27|-|TRBD2|TRBJ2-1
CASSSFGLAGKNEQFF
TGTGCCAGCAGTTCCTTCGGACTAGCGGGGAAAAATGAGCAGTTCTTC
>TRBV10-3|-|-|TRBJ2-4
CATTSVGDFGKNIQYF
TGTGCCACGACCAGCGTAGGGGATTTTGGCAAAAACATTCAGTACTTC
>TRBV6-5|-|-|TRBJ2-2
CASSTYRARELFF
TGTGCCAGCAGTACCTACAGGGCCAGGGAGCTGTTTTTT
>TRBV15|-|TRBD1|TRBJ1-1
CATSRVEGAATEAFF
TGTGCCACCAGCAGAGTGGAGGGGGCGGCCACTGAAGCTTTCTTT
>TRBV6-1|-|-|TRBJ1-4
CASSEVQGLNEKLFF
TGTGCCAGCAGTGAAGTCCAGGGGCTGAATGAAAAACTGTTTTTT
>TRBV7-9|-|-|TRBJ2-7
CASSFWPVEQYF
TGTGCCAGCAGCTTTTGGCCCGTCGAGCAGTACTTC
>TRBV27|-|TRBD1|TRBJ2-5
CASSDTGQGWETQYF
TGTGCCAGCAGTGATACAGGACAGGGGTGGGAGACCCAGTACTTC
>TRBV6-1|-|TRBD2|TRBJ2-7
CASSAGRTSTYEQYF
TGTGCCAGCAGTGCCGGGAGGACAAGCACCTACGAGCAGTACTTC
>TRBV30|-|-|TRBJ2-7
CACLTGNSYEQYF
TGTGCCTGCTTGACGGGAAATTCCTACGAGCAGTACTTC
>TRBV6-6|-|TRBD1|TRBJ2-3
CASSPGTDIRDTQYF
TGTGCCAGCAGCCCTGGGACAGACATCAGGGATACGCAGTATTTT
>TRBV30|-|TRBD1|TRBJ1-1
CAQDRVGTEAFF
TGTGCCCAGGACAGGGTGGGCACTGAAGCTTTCTTT
>TRBV9|-|TRBD1|TRBJ1-4
CASSSWTGSEEKLFF
TGTGCCAGCAGCTCTTGGACAGGGTCCGAGGAAAAACTGTTTTTT
>TRBV19|-|-|TRBJ1-6
CASSIVRGGNSPLHF
TGTGCCAGTAGTATTGTGAGAGGGGGAAATTCACCCCTCCACTTT
>TRBV7-9|-|-|TRBJ1-1
CASRTSGLRNTEAFF
TGTGCCAGCAGGACATCAGGCCTACGAAACACTGAAGCTTTCTTT
>TRBV6-4|-|TRBD2|TRBJ2-3
CASSSGTSGADTQYF
TGTGCCAGCAGCTCCGGGACTAGCGGGGCAGATACGCAGTATTTT
>TRBV28|-|TRBD1|TRBJ2-7
CASSYLGQGFNEQYF
TGTGCCAGCAGCTATCTCGGACAGGGGTTCAACGAGCAGTACTTC
>TRBV2|-|-|TRBJ1-1
CASSEAPAVGSEAFF
TGTGCCAGCAGTGAAGCGCCAGCGGTAGGGAGTGAAGCTTTCTTT
>TRBV6-1|medium-sized|-|TRBJ2-7
CASSDLGVELYEQYF
TGTGCCAGCAGTGATTTAGGGGTGGAACTCTACGAGCAGTACTTC
>TRBV9|-|TRBD1|TRBJ1-3
CASSVGQGPGNTIYF
TGTGCCAGCAGCGTAGGACAGGGCCCTGGAAACACCATATATTTT
>TRBV9|-|-|TRBJ1-1
CASSAWGGGTEAFF
TGTGCCAGCAGCGCTTGGGGGGGAGGCACTGAAGCTTTCTTT
>TRBV19|-|-|TRBJ1-1
CARQQGCTEAFF
TGTGCCCGCCAACAGGGTTGCACTGAAGCTTTCTTT
>TRBV21-1|-|-|TRBJ1-2
CASSRDRRGYGYTF
TGTGCCAGCAGCAGGGACAGGAGGGGCTATGGCTACACCTTC
>TRBV7-8|-|-|TRBJ1-1
CASSFPRNTEAFF
TGTGCCAGCAGCTTTCCCAGGAACACTGAAGCTTTCTTT
>TRBV11-2|-|-|TRBJ1-2
CASSLVGGSYGYTF
TGTGCCAGCAGCTTAGTGGGGGGGAGCTATGGCTACACCTTC
>TRBV4-3|-|TRBD1|TRBJ1-2
CASSQRGGRGYGYTF
TGCGCCAGCAGCCAAAGAGGGGGCCGGGGCTATGGCTACACCTTC
>TRBV6-5|-|-|TRBJ1-2
CASSYLPLKGYTF
TGTGCCAGCAGTTACCTACCACTCAAGGGCTACACCTTC
>TRBV5-4|-|TRBD1|TRBJ2-1
CASSFTGGSYNEQFF
TGTGCCAGCAGCTTTACAGGGGGCTCCTACAATGAGCAGTTCTTC
>TRBV5-1|-|-|TRBJ1-5
CASSLETGGRQPQHF
TGCGCCAGCAGCTTGGAGACAGGAGGTCGCCAGCCCCAGCATTTT
>TRBV19|-|-|TRBJ2-7
CASSIWHLSSYEQYF
TGTGCCAGTAGTATTTGGCACCTGTCCTCCTACGAGCAGTACTTC
>TRBV7-3|-|TRBD2|TRBJ2-3
CASSSAGGTDTQYF
TGTGCCAGCAGCTCGGCGGGGGGCACAGATACGCAGTATTTT
>TRBV19|-|-|TRBJ1-5
CASSIFLNNQPQHF
TGTGCCAGTAGTATTTTTTTAAACAATCAGCCCCAGCATTTT
>TRBV4-3|-|TRBD1|TRBJ1-2
CASSQPGQGYYGYTF
TGCGCCAGCAGCCAGCCCGGACAGGGGTACTATGGCTACACCTTC
>TRBV4-1|-|TRBD1|TRBJ1-5
CASSQDRGLGQPQHF
TGCGCCAGCAGCCAAGACAGGGGGCTAGGTCAGCCCCAGCATTTT
>TRBV6-1|-|-|TRBJ2-1
CASIYYDGNNEQFF
TGTGCCAGCATCTACTACGATGGTAACAATGAGCAGTTCTTC